This T cell receptor beta chain was profiled in a study of blood T cells in healthy people across ages. Findings and limits, study-wide: Estimates drawn from one million T cells were deemed to understate diversity. Naive T cell percentage strongly correlated with TCR beta diversity.

The people who gave samples were healthy Caucasians from Russia, aged roughly 6 to 100. About this clonotype itself: Its antigen is not identified.

This CDR3 spans 12 amino acids. Germline V gives CDR1 SGHTA, CDR2 FQGNSA. Unmatched junction bases numbered 3, after V lost 1 base and J lost 9 bases. A second roughly 6 to 12 cycle PCR used barcoded and J-beta primers. Using its own MiXCR run on the 5' RACE reads, TCRdb lists one record per CDR3 protein. The sample consists of roughly 1.9 million distinct CDR3 sequences, roughly two fifths of them appearing once. This receptor was taken from a human donor in good health. The source material was blood. The rearrangement links TRBV7-2 to TRBJ2-7, with 7 bases that match TRBD1. CDR3 sequence reads: CASSLDAGGQYF. In nucleotides, the CDR3 is TGTGCCAGCAGCTTAGACGCAGGGGGGCAGTACTTC.